Listed below are T cell receptor beta chains from one sample, sequenced in a study of T cells in Graves' hyperthyroidism and ophthalmopathy. Using its own MiXCR run on the multiplex PCR reads, TCRdb lists one record per CDR3 protein. The sample comprises approximately 740,000 distinct CDR3 sequences, 11% to 15% of which are singletons, and roughly a tenth rests with the top ten. The sample was blood. The receptors derive from a woman between 18 and 29 years old with Graves' hyperthyroidism. CDR3s include the opening cysteine and the closing phenylalanine or tryptophan. Fields, in order: V gene, clone size, D gene, CDR3 protein. D genes are given only for firm matches. A clone size is listed for some rows: how often the clone was seen (once, few, many), or a class if it is expanded.

>TRBV7-9|few|TRBD1
CASSSHQGARDEQYF
>TRBV6-1|.|.
CASRGAGTSFSNYGYTF
>TRBV2|many|.
CAILQALRTEQYF
>TRBV4-3|.|TRBD1
CASSQGTGGTNTEAFF
>TRBV24-1|few|TRBD1
CATSDWTGYTGELFF
>TRBV6-1|.|.
CASSLQGGGGNTIYF
>TRBV2|many|.
CASSPHRTFPNTGELFF
>TRBV29-1|.|TRBD1
CSVESGRGRSNEQYF
>TRBV7-3|many|TRBD1
CASSPTGGGTGELFF
>TRBV19|.|.
CASSRGITEAFF
>TRBV29-1|many|TRBD1
CSAGTVWEQYF
>TRBV3-1|many|.
CASSPAPPSYNEQFF
>TRBV3-1|.|.
CASSQELMHAEAFF
>TRBV20-1|many|.
CSASLSFHEQFF
>TRBV20-1|.|TRBD2
CSARDLSGLAGVGEQYF
>TRBV29-1|.|TRBD1
CSVGTGGLNTEAFF
>TRBV6-1|many|.
CASSTASPFNTGELFF
>TRBV6-2/TRBV6-3|few|.
CASSWGSRGQPQHF
>TRBV7-2|few|.
CACSYNNEQFF
>TRBV25-1|.|.
CASSRHRGTLAASSYEQYF
>TRBV20-1|.|TRBD2
CSARVDSGSSGGNEQFF
>TRBV3-1|.|TRBD2
CASSQRLAGAFEQFF
>TRBV18|few|TRBD2
CASSPRWTSGNTDTQYF
>TRBV6-2/TRBV6-3|few|.
CASSYGAGNTEAFF
>TRBV30|many|TRBD2
CAWSPEAGVYNEQFF
>TRBV6-1|.|TRBD1
CASSSPDRGQYEQYF
>TRBV6-6|many|.
CASSYQGLDGYTF
>TRBV7-2|many|.
CASSLGGRSTKQYF
>TRBV2|.|TRBD1
CASSEGQAYNQPQHF
>TRBV28|.|TRBD1
CASSEQGARGEQYF
>TRBV11-3|.|.
CASSLERNTQYF
>TRBV28|many|TRBD2
CAVREGNEQFF
>TRBV6-2/TRBV6-3|many|.
CASSHGASSGATGELFF
>TRBV28|.|.
CASSLSAVYSYEQYF
>TRBV6-1|.|.
CASSEARRQNNQPQHF
>TRBV2|many|TRBD1
CASSDLTGGQPQHF
>TRBV6-2/TRBV6-3|.|.
CASSARDNNQPQHF
>TRBV6-1|few|.
CASRDYRIGLHQPQHF
>TRBV10-2|few|.
CASSEADLRRAQYF
>TRBV7-3|many|TRBD1
CASSLTTGTEQFF
>TRBV6-2/TRBV6-3|few|TRBD2
CASKEPGLGSYEQYF
>TRBV12-3/TRBV12-4|.|TRBD1
CASSTTGPYGYTF
>TRBV20-1|.|TRBD1
CSARPGQGAPRGEEQYF
>TRBV20-1|.|.
CTATGSHTDTQYF
>TRBV7-9|many|.
CASRPRDISYEQYF
>TRBV7-9|.|.
CASSPAPVAGELFF
>TRBV7-6|many|.
CASSFQVKRLSSYNEQFF
>TRBV18|few|TRBD1
CASSTGTAFNQPQHF
>TRBV5-4|.|.
CASSLVEGSSGNTIYF
>TRBV4-1|few|TRBD1
CASSQGGQISYEQYF
>TRBV7-8|many|TRBD2
CASSDVSGSRSYNEQFF